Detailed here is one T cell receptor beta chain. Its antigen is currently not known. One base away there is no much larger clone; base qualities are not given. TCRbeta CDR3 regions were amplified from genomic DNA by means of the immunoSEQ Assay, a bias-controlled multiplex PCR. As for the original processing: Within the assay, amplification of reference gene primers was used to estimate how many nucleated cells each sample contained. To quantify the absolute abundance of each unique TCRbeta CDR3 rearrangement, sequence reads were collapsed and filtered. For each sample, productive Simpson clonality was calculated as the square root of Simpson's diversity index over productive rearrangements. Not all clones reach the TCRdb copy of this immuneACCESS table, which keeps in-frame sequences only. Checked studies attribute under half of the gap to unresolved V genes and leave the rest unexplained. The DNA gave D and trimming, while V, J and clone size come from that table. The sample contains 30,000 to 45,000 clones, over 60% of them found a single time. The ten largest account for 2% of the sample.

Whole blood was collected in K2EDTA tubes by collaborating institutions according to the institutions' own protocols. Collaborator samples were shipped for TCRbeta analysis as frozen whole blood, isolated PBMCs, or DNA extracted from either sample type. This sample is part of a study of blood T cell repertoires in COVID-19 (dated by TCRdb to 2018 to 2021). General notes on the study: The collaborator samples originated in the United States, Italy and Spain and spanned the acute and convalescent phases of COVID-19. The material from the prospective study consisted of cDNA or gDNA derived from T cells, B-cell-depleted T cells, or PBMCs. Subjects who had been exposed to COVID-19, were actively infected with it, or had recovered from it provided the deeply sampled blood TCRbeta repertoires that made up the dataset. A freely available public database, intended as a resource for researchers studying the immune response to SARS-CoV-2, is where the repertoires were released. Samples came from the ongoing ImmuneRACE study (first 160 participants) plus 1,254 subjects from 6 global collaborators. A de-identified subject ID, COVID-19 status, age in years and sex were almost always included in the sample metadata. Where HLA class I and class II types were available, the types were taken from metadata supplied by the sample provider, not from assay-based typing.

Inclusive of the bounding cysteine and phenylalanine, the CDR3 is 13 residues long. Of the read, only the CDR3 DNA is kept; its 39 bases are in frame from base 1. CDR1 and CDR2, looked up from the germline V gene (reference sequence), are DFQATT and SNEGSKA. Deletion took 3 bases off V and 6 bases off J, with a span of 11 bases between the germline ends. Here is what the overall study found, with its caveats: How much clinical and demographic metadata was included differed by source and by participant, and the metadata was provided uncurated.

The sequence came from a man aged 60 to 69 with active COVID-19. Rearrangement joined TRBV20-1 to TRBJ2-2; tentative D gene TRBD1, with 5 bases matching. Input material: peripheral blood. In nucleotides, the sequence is TGCAGTGCTAGTCTTGGCAGGGCCGGGGAGCTGTTTTTT. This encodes CSASLGRAGELFF.